This T cell receptor beta chain comes out of a study of CD8+ T cells in alopecia areata. At the level of the study: Tofacitinib administration to treated patients was oral, at 5 to 10 mg twice daily.

A note on this clone: Its antigen is currently unknown.

Findings of the study overall: Scalp data also include sequences from resident alphabeta T cells of normal skin. More clonal than normal scalp was lesional scalp, particularly alopecia totalis/universalis.

From PBMCs, CD4+ and CD8+ T cells were sorted. The CDR3 consists of 13 residues. Between the trimmed V and J ends, which lost 4 bases and 7 bases, there was a span of 12 bases. Germline V lookup: CDR1 SGHDT, CDR2 YYEEEE. Sequencing used cDNA as its template, made by extracting RNA and reverse transcribing it. Method: immunoSEQ multiplex PCR; TCRdb's copy keeps in-frame clones and lacks some. This sample yields 160,000 or so clones, of which 40% to 60% are seen a single time; roughly 21% belongs to the top ten. This specimen consisted of CD8+ T cells sorted from blood, obtained at week 0. This chain joins TRBV5-6 and TRBJ2-1; tentatively, D is TRBD2 (5 bases). The source is a human donor with alopecia areata. CDR3 amino acids: CASSHGTGNEQFF. The DNA for the CDR3 is TGTGCCAGCAGCCACGGAACGGGGAATGAGCAGTTCTTC.